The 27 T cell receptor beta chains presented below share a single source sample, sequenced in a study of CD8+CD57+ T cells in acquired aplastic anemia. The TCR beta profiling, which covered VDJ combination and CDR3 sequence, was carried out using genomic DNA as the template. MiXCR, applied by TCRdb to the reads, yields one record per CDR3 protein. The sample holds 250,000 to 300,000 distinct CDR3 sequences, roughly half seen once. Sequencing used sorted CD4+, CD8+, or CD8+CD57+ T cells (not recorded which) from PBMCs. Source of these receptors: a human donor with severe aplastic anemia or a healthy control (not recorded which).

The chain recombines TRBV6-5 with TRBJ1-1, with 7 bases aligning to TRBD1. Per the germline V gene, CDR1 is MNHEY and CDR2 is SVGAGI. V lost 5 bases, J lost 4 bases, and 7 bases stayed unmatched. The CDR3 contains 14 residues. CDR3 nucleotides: TGTGCCAGCAGTCCAACGGGGACAGCCACTGAAGCTTTCTTT. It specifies CASSPTGTATEAFF.

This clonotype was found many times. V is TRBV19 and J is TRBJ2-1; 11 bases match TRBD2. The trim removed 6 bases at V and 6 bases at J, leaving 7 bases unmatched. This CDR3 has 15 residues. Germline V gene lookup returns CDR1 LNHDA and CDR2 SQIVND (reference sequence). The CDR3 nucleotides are TGTGCCAGTAGAGTAGCGGGGGGGCCGGGCAATGAGCAGTTCTTC. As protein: CASRVAGGPGNEQFF.

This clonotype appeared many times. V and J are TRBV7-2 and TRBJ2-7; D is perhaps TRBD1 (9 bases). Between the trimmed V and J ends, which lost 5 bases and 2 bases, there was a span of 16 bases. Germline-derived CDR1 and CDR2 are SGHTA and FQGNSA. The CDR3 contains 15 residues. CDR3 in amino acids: CASSPGGTGTYEQYF. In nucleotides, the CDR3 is TGTGCCAGCAGCCCGGGGGGGACAGGGACCTACGAGCAGTACTTC.

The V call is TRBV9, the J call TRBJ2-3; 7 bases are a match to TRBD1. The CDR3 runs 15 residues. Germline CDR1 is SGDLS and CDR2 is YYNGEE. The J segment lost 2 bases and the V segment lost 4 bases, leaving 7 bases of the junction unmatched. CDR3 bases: TGTGCCAGCAGCTACCGGGACAGCATCACAGATACGCAGTATTTT. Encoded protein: CASSYRDSITDTQYF.

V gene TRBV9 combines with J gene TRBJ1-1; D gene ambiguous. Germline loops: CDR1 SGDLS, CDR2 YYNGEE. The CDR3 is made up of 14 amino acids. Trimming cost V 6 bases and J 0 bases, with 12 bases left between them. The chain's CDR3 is CASNRDGMNTEAFF. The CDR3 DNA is TGTGCCAGCAACCGGGATGGCATGAACACTGAAGCTTTCTTT. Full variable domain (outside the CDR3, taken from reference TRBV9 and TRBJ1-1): DSGVTQTPKHLITATGQRVTLRCSPRSGDLSVYWYQQSLDQGLQFLIQYYNGEERAKGNILERFSAQQFPDLHSELNLSSLELGDSALYFCASNRDGMNTEAFFGQGTRLTVV.

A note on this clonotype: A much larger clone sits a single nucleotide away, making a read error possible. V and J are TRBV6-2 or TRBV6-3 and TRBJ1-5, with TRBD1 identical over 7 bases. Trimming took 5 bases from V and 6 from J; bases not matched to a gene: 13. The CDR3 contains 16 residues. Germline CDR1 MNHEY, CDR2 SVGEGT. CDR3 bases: TGTGCCAGCAGTAAGACAGGGTGGGGACCCAGTCAGCCCCAGCATTTT. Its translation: CASSKTGWGPSQPQHF.

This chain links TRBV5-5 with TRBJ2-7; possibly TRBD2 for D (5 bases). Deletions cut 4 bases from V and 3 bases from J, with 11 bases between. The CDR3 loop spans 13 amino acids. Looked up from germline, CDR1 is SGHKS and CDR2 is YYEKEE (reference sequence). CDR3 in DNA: TGTGCCAGCAGCCCCAGCGGCGACTACGAGCAGTACTTC. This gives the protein CASSPSGDYEQYF.

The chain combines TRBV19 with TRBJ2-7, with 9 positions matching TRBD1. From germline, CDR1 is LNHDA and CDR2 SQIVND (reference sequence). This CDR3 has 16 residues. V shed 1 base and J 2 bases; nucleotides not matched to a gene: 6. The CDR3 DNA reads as TGTGCCAGTAGTATAGCTGGGACAGGGTCTCCCTACGAGCAGTACTTC. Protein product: CASSIAGTGSPYEQYF.

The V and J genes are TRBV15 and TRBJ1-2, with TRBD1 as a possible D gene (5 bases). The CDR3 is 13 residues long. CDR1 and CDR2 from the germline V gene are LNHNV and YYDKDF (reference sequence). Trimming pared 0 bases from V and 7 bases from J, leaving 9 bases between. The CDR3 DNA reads TGTGCCACCAGCAGAGACAGGGACCCTGGCTACACCTTC. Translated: CATSRDRDPGYTF.

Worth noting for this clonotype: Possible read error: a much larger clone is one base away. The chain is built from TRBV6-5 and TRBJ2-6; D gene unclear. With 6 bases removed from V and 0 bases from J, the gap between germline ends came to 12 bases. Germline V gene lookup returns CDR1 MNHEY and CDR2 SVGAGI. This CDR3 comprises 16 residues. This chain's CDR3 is CASSPRPDSGANVLTF. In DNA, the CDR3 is TGTGCCAGCAGCCCTCGACCGGACTCTGGGGCCAACGTCCTGACTTTC.

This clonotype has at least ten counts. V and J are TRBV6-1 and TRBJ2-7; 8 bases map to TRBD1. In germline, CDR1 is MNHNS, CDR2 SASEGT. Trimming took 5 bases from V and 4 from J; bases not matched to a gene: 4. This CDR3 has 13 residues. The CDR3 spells CASSRDRQYEQYF. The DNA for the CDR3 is TGTGCCAGCAGTCGGGACAGGCAGTACGAGCAGTACTTC.

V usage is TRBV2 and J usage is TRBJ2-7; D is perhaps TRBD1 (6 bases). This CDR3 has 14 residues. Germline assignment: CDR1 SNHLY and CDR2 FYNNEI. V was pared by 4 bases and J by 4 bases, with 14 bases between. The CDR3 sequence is CASSGTAKGYEQYF. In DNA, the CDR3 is TGTGCCAGCAGTGGGACAGCCAAGGGGTACGAGCAGTACTTC.

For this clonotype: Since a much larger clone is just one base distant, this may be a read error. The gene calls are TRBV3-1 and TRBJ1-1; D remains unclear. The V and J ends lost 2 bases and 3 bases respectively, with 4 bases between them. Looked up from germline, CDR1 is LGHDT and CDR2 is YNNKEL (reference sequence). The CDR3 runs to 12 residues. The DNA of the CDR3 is TGTGCCAGCAGCCAAACCTACACTGAAGCTTTCTTT. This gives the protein CASSQTYTEAFF.

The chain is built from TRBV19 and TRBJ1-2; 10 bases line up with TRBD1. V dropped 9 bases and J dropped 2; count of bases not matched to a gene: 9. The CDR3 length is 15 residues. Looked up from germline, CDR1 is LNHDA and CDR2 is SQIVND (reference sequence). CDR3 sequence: CASHLGQGLNYGYTF. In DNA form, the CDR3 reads TGTGCCAGCCACTTGGGACAGGGGCTGAACTATGGCTACACCTTC. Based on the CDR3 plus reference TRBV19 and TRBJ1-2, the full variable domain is DGGITQSPKYLFRKEGQNVTLSCEQNLNHDAMYWYRQDPGQGLRLIYYSQIVNDFQKGDIAEGYSVSREKKESFPLTVTSAQKNPTAFYLCASHLGQGLNYGYTFGSGTRLTVV.

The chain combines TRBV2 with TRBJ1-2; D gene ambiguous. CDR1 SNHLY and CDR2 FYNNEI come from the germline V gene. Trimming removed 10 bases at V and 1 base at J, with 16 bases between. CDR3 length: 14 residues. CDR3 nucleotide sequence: TGTGCCATCCCAGGAGGATTAAATAACTATGGCTACACCTTC. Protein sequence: CAIPGGLNNYGYTF.

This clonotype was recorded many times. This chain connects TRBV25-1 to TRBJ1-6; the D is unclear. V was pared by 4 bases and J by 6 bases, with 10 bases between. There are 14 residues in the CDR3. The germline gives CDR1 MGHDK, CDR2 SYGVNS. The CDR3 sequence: CASSAAQPNSPLHF. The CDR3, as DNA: TGTGCCAGCAGTGCAGCCCAGCCTAATTCACCCCTCCACTTT.

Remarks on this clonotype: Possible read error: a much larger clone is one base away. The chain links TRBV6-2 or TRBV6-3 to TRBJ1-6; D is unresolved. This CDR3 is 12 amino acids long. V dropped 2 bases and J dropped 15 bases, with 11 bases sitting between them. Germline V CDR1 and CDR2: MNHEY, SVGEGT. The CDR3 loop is CASSYPDSLLHF. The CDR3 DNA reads TGTGCCAGCAGTTACCCGGACTCCCTCCTCCACTTT.

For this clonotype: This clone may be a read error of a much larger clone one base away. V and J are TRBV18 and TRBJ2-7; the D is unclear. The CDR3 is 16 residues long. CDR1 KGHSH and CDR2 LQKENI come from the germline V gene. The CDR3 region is CASPPIMPASSYEQYF. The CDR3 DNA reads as TGTGCCAGCCCACCAATTATGCCGGCTAGCTCCTACGAGCAGTACTTC.

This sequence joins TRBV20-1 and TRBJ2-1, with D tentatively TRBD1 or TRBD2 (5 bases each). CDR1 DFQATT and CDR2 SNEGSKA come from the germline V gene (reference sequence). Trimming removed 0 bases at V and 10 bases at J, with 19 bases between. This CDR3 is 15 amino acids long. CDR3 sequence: CSARDRDPGYEEQFF. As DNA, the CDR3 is TGCAGTGCTAGAGATCGGGACCCCGGTTACGAAGAGCAGTTCTTC.

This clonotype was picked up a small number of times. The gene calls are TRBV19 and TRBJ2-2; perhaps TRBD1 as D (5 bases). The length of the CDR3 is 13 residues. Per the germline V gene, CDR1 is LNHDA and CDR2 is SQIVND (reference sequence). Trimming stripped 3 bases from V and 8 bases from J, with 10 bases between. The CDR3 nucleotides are TGTGCCAGTAGTATCCCAGGGATAGGGGAGCTGTTTTTT. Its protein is CASSIPGIGELFF.

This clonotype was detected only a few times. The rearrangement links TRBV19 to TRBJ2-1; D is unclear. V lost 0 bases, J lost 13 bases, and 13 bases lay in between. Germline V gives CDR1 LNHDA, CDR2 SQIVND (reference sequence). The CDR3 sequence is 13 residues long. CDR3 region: CASSIDISLTQFF. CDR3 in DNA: TGTGCCAGTAGTATAGATATCAGTCTCACCCAGTTCTTC.

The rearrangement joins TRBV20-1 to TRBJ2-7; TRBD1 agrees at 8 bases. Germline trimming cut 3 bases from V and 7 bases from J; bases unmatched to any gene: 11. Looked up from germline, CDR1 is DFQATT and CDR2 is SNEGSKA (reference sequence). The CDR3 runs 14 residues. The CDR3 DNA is TGCAGTGCTAGCCGAGGACAGGGAACGGGGGAGCAGTACTTC. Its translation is CSASRGQGTGEQYF.

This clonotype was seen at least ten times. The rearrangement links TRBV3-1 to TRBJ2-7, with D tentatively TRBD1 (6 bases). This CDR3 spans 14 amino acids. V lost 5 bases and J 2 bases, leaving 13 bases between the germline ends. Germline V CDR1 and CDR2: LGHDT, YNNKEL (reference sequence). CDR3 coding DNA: TGTGCCAGCAGCACGATGACAGGAGCCTACGAGCAGTACTTC. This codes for CASSTMTGAYEQYF.

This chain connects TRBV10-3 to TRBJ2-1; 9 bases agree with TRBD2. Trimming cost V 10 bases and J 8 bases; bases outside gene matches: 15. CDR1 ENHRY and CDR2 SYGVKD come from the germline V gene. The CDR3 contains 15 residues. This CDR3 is CATNRAREGLDEQFF. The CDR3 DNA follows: TGTGCCACCAATCGGGCGCGGGAGGGCCTCGATGAGCAGTTCTTC.

The CDR3 sequence: CASSQDTNSPLHF. The CDR3 nucleotides are TGTGCCAGCAGCCAAGATACGAATTCACCCCTCCACTTT. The chain uses TRBV4-2 and TRBJ1-6, with D uncertain. This CDR3 region has 13 residues. The germline V gene has CDR1 LGHNA and CDR2 YNFKEQ. The germline V and J ends were trimmed by 0 bases and 7 bases, with 4 bases remaining between them.

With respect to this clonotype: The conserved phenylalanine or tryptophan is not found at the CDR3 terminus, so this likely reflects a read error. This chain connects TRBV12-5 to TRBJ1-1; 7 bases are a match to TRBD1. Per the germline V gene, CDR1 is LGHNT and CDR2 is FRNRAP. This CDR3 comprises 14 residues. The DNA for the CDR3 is TGTGCCAGCAGTTTTCCAGGGGGGGACACTGAAGCTTTCCTT. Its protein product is CASSFPGGDTEAFL.

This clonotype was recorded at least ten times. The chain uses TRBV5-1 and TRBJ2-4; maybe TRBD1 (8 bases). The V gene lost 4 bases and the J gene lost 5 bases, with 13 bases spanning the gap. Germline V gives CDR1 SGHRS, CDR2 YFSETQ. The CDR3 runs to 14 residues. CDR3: CASSPQGGENIQYF. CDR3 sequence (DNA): TGCGCCAGCAGCCCACAGGGGGGGGAAAACATTCAGTACTTC.